The rows below give T cell receptor beta chains drawn from one sample of a study of blood T cell repertoires in COVID-19. Clones were sequenced by immunoSEQ multiplex PCR, and TCRdb holds only the in-frame ones, with some missing. The sample shows 50,000 to 55,000 clones, about 85% of them seen only once. Sequenced: peripheral blood. The source is a man between 60 and 70 years old with acute or convalescent COVID-19. The CDR3 runs from the conserved cysteine through the conserved F or W. Fields, in order: V gene, D gene, clone size, J gene, CDR3 DNA, CDR3 protein. The D gene is left open where the match is weak. The size of a clone is reported for some rows only, either as once, few or many, or as a class for expanded clones.

>TRBV27|TRBD2|-|TRBJ2-7
TGTGCCAGCAGTTTCATACCTAGCGGGAGTGGGTACGAGCAGTACTTC
CASSFIPSGSGYEQYF
>TRBV27|-|-|TRBJ2-7
TGTGCCAGCAGCCCAGGGGCGGCAGGGGAGCGGGAGCAGTACTTC
CASSPGAAGEREQYF
>TRBV7-9|-|-|TRBJ2-5
TGTGCCAGCAGCTTACGTCTAGAGGGAGAGACCCAGTACTTC
CASSLRLEGETQYF
>TRBV5-1|TRBD2|-|TRBJ2-1
TGCGCCAGCAGCCCAGCGCAGGGGACTAGCGCCCTCAATGAGCAGTTCTTC
CASSPAQGTSALNEQFF
>TRBV27|-|few|TRBJ1-1
TGTGCCAGCAGTCCCCCGAGGGAGACGGGGAACACTGAAGCTTTCTTT
CASSPPRETGNTEAFF
>TRBV28|TRBD2|-|TRBJ2-1
TGTGCCAGCAGTTTAGAAGCGGGAGGGCCCTACAATGAGCAGTTCTTC
CASSLEAGGPYNEQFF
>TRBV9|TRBD1|-|TRBJ2-3
TGTGCCAGCAGCGTAGTCACAGGGGCTGGGGATACGCAGTATTTT
CASSVVTGAGDTQYF
>TRBV5-1|-|-|TRBJ1-4
TGCGCCAGCAGCCCGAACAGGGAAGGTGAAAAACTGTTTTTT
CASSPNREGEKLFF
>TRBV18|-|-|TRBJ1-5
TGTGCCAGCTCACCTGAACAGGGCTCACTCAAGCCCCAGCATTTT
CASSPEQGSLKPQHF
>TRBV28|TRBD1|-|TRBJ1-6
TGTGCCAGCAGTTCTCCGGGACAGTATAATTCACCCCTCCACTTT
CASSSPGQYNSPLHF
>TRBV5-1|TRBD2|-|TRBJ2-3
TGCGCCAGCAGCTTCCCTCTAGCGGGAGGGCCCTCAGATACGCAGTATTTT
CASSFPLAGGPSDTQYF
>TRBV3-1/TRBV3-2|-|-|TRBJ1-2
TGTGCCAGCAGCCAAGAGGGAGTAAACTATGGCTACACCTTC
CASSQEGVNYGYTF
>TRBV24-1|TRBD2|-|TRBJ2-3
TGTGCCACCAGTGATGGTCTAGCGGACCCCACAGATACGCAGTATTTT
CATSDGLADPTDTQYF
>TRBV7-2|TRBD2|-|TRBJ2-1
TGTGCCAGGCGGGGGGGGACTAGCGGCAATGAGCAGTTCTTC
CARRGGTSGNEQFF
>TRBV11-2|TRBD1|-|TRBJ2-3
TGTGCCAGCAGCTACCGACAGGGTTCTAGCACAGATACGCAGTATTTT
CASSYRQGSSTDTQYF
>TRBV19|TRBD1|-|TRBJ2-3
TGTGCCAGTAGTATAGGACACAGGGGGATCGCAGATACGCAGTATTTT
CASSIGHRGIADTQYF
>TRBV3-1/TRBV3-2|TRBD2|-|TRBJ2-7
TGTGCCAGCAGTCGGGCTACTAGCGGGAGGGTACACGAGCAGTACTTC
CASSRATSGRVHEQYF
>TRBV14|TRBD2|-|TRBJ2-3
TGTGCCAGCAGCCTCGGACTAGCGGGAGGCACAGATACGCAGTATTTT
CASSLGLAGGTDTQYF
>TRBV15|TRBD2|-|TRBJ2-3
TGTGCCACCAGCAGAAGACTAGCGGGAGAGGGGGATACGCAGTATTTT
CATSRRLAGEGDTQYF
>TRBV20-1|-|-|TRBJ2-7
TGCAGTGCTAGAGCCCCTGAGCAGTACTTC
CSARAPEQYF
>TRBV7-3|TRBD2|-|TRBJ2-3
TGTGCCAGCAGCTCGGGACTAGGGACAGATACGCAGTATTTT
CASSSGLGTDTQYF
>TRBV4-2|TRBD1|once|TRBJ2-2
TGTGCCAGCCGACCTGCGGGACAGGGTGAATCTGCCGGGGAGCTGTTTTTT
CASRPAGQGESAGELFF
>TRBV19|TRBD2|-|TRBJ2-5
TGTGCCAGTAGTGTGCTAGCGGGGGAGACCCAGTACTTC
CASSVLAGETQYF
>TRBV2|TRBD1|-|TRBJ1-1
TGTGCCAGCAGGCCCGACAGGGTACGGAACACTGAAGCTTTCTTT
CASRPDRVRNTEAFF
>TRBV5-1|-|-|TRBJ1-4
TGCGCCAGCAGCTTGGGCAGGGTGAATGAAAAACTGTTTTTT
CASSLGRVNEKLFF
>TRBV28|TRBD2|-|TRBJ2-7
TGTGCCAGCACCCCCCCCGGAGGGCTAGCGGGATACGAGCAGTACTTC
CASTPPGGLAGYEQYF
>TRBV5-4|TRBD1|-|TRBJ1-1
TGTGCCAGCAGCCCTTCGACAGGGGGCTTGACTGAAGCTTTCTTT
CASSPSTGGLTEAFF
>TRBV19|TRBD1|-|TRBJ2-1
TGTGCCAGTAGTATAGATTGGGTGAGGGACAGGGATATGAGGGGCTCCTACAATGAGCAGTTCTTC
CASSIDWVRDRDMRGSYNEQFF